This T cell receptor (beta chain) was recorded in a study of blood T cell repertoires in COVID-19. Methods used by the authors: From reference gene primer amplification, estimates of nucleated cell counts were derived. Sequenced by immunoSEQ multiplex PCR; TCRdb stores in-frame clones only, minus some. V, J and clone size were drawn from that table, and D and trimming were deduced from the DNA. The sample carries about 170,000 clones, 80% to 90% recorded once. This clone was counted only a few times. Per the germline V gene, CDR1 is SQVTM and CDR2 is ANQGSEA. Trimming took off 6 bases at V and 0 bases at J, with 9 bases between the two ends. The CDR3 is 13 residues long.

The clonotype was recovered from a woman at least 80 years old with acute or convalescent COVID-19. Sequencing used peripheral blood. The V gene is TRBV29-1, the J gene TRBJ1-3; no clear D gene. Here the CDR3 reads CSVLVLSGNTIYF. The CDR3 DNA is TGCAGCGTACTGGTTCTCTCTGGAAACACCATATATTTT.